The rows below give T cell receptor beta chains drawn from one sample of a study of cytomegalovirus exposure and HLA in healthy donors. TCRdb's table, derived via immunoSEQ multiplex PCR, lists solely in-frame clones and lacks some. Among about 180,000 clones listed, around 80% were seen once. The material sequenced was PBMCs. Receptor source: a woman aged 60 to 75 in good health and CMV-seropositive. Each CDR3 is given with its conserved first and last residue. The D gene is left open where the match is weak. Clone size appears in some rows only: once, few, many, or a class for an expanded clone.

v_call	clone_size	d_call	j_call	cdr3_nt	cdr3_aa
TRBV6-5	few	NA	TRBJ1-5	TGTGCCAGCAGTTACGGAGGGGATAGCAATCAGCCCCAGCATTTT	CASSYGGDSNQPQHF
TRBV5-1	NA	NA	TRBJ1-1	TGCGCCAGCAGCTTGGACGGTTTTTCGAACACTGAAGCTTTCTTT	CASSLDGFSNTEAFF
TRBV29-1	NA	NA	TRBJ1-2	TGCAGCGTTGCTGAGGTGGGCTATGGCTACACCTTC	CSVAEVGYGYTF
TRBV5-1	NA	NA	TRBJ1-1	TGCGCCAGCAGCTTAAAGGGAGGGAACACTGAAGCTTTCTTT	CASSLKGGNTEAFF
TRBV4-1	NA	TRBD1	TRBJ2-1	TGCGCCAGCAGCCAAGGACAGGGGGAGGGCAATGAGCAGTTCTTC	CASSQGQGEGNEQFF
TRBV30	NA	NA	TRBJ1-4	TGTGCCTGGGGGACACCATGGGCAGCTAATGAAAAACTGTTTTTT	CAWGTPWAANEKLFF
TRBV6-4	few	TRBD1	TRBJ1-5	TGTGCCAGCAGTCCACAGGGGGGAGGTCAGCCCCAGCATTTT	CASSPQGGGQPQHF
TRBV5-1	NA	NA	TRBJ2-3	TGCGCCAGCAGCCTAAGGACAGCGGGCACAGATACGCAGTATTTT	CASSLRTAGTDTQYF
TRBV5-1	NA	TRBD1	TRBJ1-6	TGCGCCAGCAGCTTTGACAGGGGTTATGATGGTTCACCCCTCCACTTT	CASSFDRGYDGSPLHF
TRBV7-9	NA	NA	TRBJ2-5	TGTGCCAGCAGCTCTGGGAGAGGGGAGACCCAGTACTTC	CASSSGRGETQYF
TRBV6-6	NA	NA	TRBJ1-2	TGTGCCAGCAGCCGACAGGCTAACTATGGCTACACCTTC	CASSRQANYGYTF
TRBV4-2	NA	NA	TRBJ2-6	TGTGCCAGCAGCCAAGATCTTCGGGGGACTGGGGCCAACGGCCTGACTTTC	CASSQDLRGTGANGLTF
TRBV5-5	NA	NA	TRBJ1-2	TGTGCCAGCAGCTATGGACAGCTCAATAACTATGGCTACACCTTC	CASSYGQLNNYGYTF
TRBV5-1	once	NA	TRBJ1-5	TGCGCCAGCAGCCTACAGGAAGAGCAGCCCCAGCATTTT	CASSLQEEQPQHF
TRBV28	once	NA	TRBJ2-7	TGTGCCAGCAGTTCCTCCGTCCCCTACGAGCAGTACTTC	CASSSSVPYEQYF
TRBV5-6	NA	NA	TRBJ2-5	TGTGCCAGCAGCCCTACAGGGGACTGGCAAGAGACCCAGTACTTC	CASSPTGDWQETQYF
TRBV2	NA	NA	TRBJ1-5	TGTGCCAGCAGTGATGGGCAGAATCAGCCCCAGCATTTT	CASSDGQNQPQHF
TRBV18	NA	TRBD1	TRBJ1-1	TGTGCCAGCAGACAGGGCGAGAGCACTGAAGCTTTCTTT	CASRQGESTEAFF
TRBV7-2	NA	NA	TRBJ2-7	TGTGCCAGCAGCTTTCTAGGGGCCTACGAGCAGTACTTC	CASSFLGAYEQYF
TRBV30	NA	NA	TRBJ2-5	TGTGCCTGGTCTTCCGGACTAAAAGAGACCCAGTACTTC	CAWSSGLKETQYF
TRBV18	few	TRBD2	TRBJ2-7	TGTGCCAGCTCACCCCGAGTGAGCGGGAGAACGGATGAGCAGTACTTC	CASSPRVSGRTDEQYF
TRBV5-1	NA	NA	TRBJ2-2	TGCGCCAGCAGGGAACAGGGAAGGGGGACCGGGGAGCTGTTTTTT	CASREQGRGTGELFF
TRBV15	NA	NA	TRBJ2-7	TGTGCCACCAGCATTTGGCTAGCTGCCTCCGAGCAGTACTTC	CATSIWLAASEQYF
TRBV5-1	once	NA	TRBJ2-1	TGCGCCAGCAGTAATGGCCCAGGGGACAATGAGCAGTTCTTC	CASSNGPGDNEQFF
TRBV10-3	once	NA	TRBJ2-3	TGTGCCATCAGTCGGAGCACAGATACGCAGTATTTT	CAISRSTDTQYF
TRBV10-3	NA	NA	TRBJ2-3	TGTGCCATCAGGTACCCGGGCGGGTGGCAGTATTTT	CAIRYPGGWQYF
TRBV7-6	NA	TRBD2	TRBJ2-2	TGTGCCAGCACCGTAAAAAGCGGGAGGGGCACCGGGGAGCTGTTTTTT	CASTVKSGRGTGELFF
TRBV13	few	TRBD1	TRBJ1-6	TGTGCCAGCAGCCGAGAGACAGGGTCGAATTCACCCCTCCACTTT	CASSRETGSNSPLHF
TRBV4-1	NA	TRBD1	TRBJ2-7	TGCGCCAGCAGCCAAGAAAACAGGGGCGTTTACGAGCAGTACTTC	CASSQENRGVYEQYF
TRBV2	NA	TRBD1	TRBJ1-5	TGTGCCAGCAGTTTGGACAGGGCGGGTCAGCCCCAGCATTTT	CASSLDRAGQPQHF
TRBV5-4	NA	TRBD1	TRBJ2-7	TGTGCCAGCAGCCCTGGTGACAGGGGGGGCTACGAGCAGTACTTC	CASSPGDRGGYEQYF
TRBV5-4	NA	TRBD1	TRBJ2-2	TGTGCCAGCAGCTCAGCGACAGGGGGCAACACCGGGGAGCTGTTTTTT	CASSSATGGNTGELFF
TRBV7-2	NA	TRBD2	TRBJ2-5	TGTGCCAGCAGTCCGAGCGGGAGGCCGGAAGAGACCCAGTACTTC	CASSPSGRPEETQYF
TRBV4-1	NA	TRBD1	TRBJ1-3	TGCGCCAGCAGCCAATCACAGGGGAATCTTGGAAACACCATATATTTT	CASSQSQGNLGNTIYF
TRBV6-6	NA	NA	TRBJ1-1	TGTGCCAGCAGTTACCAGACTCTGGCGGAAGCTTTCTTT	CASSYQTLAEAFF
TRBV29-1	once	TRBD1	TRBJ1-1	TGCAGCGTTACGACAGGGGAATCGTTGGCGAACACTGAAGCTTTCTTT	CSVTTGESLANTEAFF
TRBV5-4	NA	TRBD1	TRBJ2-7	TGTGCCAGCAGCTCCGAGAGGGGGCCCTACGAGCAGTACTTC	CASSSERGPYEQYF